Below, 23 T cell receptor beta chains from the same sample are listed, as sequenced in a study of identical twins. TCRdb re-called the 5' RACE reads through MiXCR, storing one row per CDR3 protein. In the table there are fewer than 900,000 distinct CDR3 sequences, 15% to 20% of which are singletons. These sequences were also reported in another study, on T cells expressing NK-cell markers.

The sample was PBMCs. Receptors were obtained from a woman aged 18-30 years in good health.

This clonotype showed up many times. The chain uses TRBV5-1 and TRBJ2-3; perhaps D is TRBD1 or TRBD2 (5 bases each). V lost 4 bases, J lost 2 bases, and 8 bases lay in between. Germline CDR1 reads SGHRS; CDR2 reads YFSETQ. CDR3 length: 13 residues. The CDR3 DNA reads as TGCGCCAGCAGCGGGACGAACACAGATACGCAGTATTTT. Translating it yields CASSGTNTDTQYF.

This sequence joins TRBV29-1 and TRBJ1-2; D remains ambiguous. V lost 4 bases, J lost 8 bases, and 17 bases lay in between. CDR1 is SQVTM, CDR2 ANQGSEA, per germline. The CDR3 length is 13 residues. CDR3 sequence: CSVVAPPVIGYTF. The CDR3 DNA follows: TGCAGCGTTGTGGCACCACCTGTGATCGGCTACACCTTC. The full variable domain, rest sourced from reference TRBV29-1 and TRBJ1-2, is SAVISQKPSRDICQRGTSLTIQCQVDSQVTMMFWYRQQPGQSLTLIATANQGSEATYESGFVIDKFPISRPNLTFSTLTVSNMSPEDSSIYLCSVVAPPVIGYTFGSGTRLTVV.

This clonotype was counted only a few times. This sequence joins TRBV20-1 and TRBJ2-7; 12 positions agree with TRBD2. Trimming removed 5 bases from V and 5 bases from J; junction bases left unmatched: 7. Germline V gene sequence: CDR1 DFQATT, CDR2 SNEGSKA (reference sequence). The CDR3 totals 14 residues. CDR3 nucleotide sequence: TGCAGTGCTCGACTAGCGGGAGTTCGCGACGAGCAGTACTTC. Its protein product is CSARLAGVRDEQYF.

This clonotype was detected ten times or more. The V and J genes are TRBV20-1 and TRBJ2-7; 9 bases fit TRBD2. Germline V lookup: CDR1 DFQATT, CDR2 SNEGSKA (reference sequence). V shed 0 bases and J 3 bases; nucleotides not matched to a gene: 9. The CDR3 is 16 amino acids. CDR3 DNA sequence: TGCAGTGCTAGAGATTCGACTAGCGGAGATGGCTACGAGCAGTACTTC. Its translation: CSARDSTSGDGYEQYF.

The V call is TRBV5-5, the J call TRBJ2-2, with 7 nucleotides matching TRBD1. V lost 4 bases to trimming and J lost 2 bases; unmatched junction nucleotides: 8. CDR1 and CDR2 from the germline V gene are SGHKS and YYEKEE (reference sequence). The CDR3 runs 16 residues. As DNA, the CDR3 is TGTGCCAGCAGCAACCCGACAGGGACCAACACCGGGGAGCTGTTTTTT. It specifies CASSNPTGTNTGELFF.

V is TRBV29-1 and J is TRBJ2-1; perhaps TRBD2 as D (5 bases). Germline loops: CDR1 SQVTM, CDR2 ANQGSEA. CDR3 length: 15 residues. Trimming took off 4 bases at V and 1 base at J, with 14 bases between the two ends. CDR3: CSVGPGVGSYNEQFF. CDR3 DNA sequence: TGCAGCGTTGGTCCCGGGGTAGGGTCCTACAATGAGCAGTTCTTC.

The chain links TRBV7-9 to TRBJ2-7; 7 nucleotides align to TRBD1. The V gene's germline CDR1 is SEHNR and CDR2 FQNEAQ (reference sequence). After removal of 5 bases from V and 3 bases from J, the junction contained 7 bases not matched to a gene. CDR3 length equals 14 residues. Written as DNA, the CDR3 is TGTGCCAGCAGCCCCTTGGACAGGCACTACGAGCAGTACTTC. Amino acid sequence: CASSPLDRHYEQYF.

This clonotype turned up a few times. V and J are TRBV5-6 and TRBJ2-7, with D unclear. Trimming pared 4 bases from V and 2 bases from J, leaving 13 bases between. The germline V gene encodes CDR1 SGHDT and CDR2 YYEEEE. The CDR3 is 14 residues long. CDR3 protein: CASSPNPSTYEQYF. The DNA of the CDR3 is TGTGCCAGCAGCCCAAATCCGTCCACCTACGAGCAGTACTTC.

The CDR3, as DNA: TGTGCCAGCTCAGTGACAGGTTCCCACACTGAAGCTTTCTTT. It yields the protein CASSVTGSHTEAFF. This chain uses TRBV18 with TRBJ1-1, with D maybe TRBD1 (6 bases). The germline gives CDR1 KGHSH, CDR2 LQKENI. Trimming stripped 5 bases from V and 3 bases from J, with 13 bases between. This CDR3 spans 14 amino acids.

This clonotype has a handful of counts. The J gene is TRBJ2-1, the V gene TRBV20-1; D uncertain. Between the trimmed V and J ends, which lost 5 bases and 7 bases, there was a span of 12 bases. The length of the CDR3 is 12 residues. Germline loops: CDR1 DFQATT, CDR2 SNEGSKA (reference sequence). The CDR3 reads CSAPLSGNEQFF. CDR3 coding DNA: TGCAGTGCTCCCCTTAGTGGAAATGAGCAGTTCTTC.

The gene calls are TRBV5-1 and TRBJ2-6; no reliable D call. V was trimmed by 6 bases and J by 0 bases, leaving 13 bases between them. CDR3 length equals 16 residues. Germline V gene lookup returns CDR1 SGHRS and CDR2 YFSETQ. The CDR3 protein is CASIGSPNSGANVLTF. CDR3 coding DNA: TGCGCCAGCATAGGAAGCCCAAACTCTGGGGCCAACGTCCTGACTTTC.

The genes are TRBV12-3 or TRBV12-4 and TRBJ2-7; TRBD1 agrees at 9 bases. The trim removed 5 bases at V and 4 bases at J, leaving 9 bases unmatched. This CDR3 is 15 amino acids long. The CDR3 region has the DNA TGTGCCAGCAGTCTCCGGGACAGGGTATTTTACGAGCAGTACTTC. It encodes CASSLRDRVFYEQYF.

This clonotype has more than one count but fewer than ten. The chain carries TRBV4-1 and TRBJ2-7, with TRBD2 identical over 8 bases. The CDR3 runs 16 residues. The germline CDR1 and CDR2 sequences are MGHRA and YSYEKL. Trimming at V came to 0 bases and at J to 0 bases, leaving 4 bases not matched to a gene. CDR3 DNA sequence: TGCGCCAGCAGCCAAGATACGGGGGGGAACTCCTACGAGCAGTACTTC. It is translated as CASSQDTGGNSYEQYF.

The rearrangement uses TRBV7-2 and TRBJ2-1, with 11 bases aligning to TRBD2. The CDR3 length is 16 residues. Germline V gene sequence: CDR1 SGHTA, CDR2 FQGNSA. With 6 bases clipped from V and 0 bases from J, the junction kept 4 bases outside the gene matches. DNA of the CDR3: TGTGCCAGCAGTCCGGGACTAGCGGCCTCCTACAATGAGCAGTTCTTC. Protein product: CASSPGLAASYNEQFF.

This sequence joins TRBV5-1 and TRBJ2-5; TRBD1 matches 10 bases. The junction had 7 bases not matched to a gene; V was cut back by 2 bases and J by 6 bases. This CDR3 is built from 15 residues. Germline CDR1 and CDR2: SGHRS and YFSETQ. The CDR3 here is CASSLLGDRGQTQYF. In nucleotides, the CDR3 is TGCGCCAGCAGCTTACTGGGGGACAGGGGTCAGACCCAGTACTTC.

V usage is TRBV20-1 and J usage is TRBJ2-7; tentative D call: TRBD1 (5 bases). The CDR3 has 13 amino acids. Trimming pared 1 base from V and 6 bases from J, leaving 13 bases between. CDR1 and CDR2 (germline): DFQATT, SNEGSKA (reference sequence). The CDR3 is CSARVPGQSEQYF. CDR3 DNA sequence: TGCAGTGCTAGAGTTCCAGGGCAAAGCGAGCAGTACTTC.

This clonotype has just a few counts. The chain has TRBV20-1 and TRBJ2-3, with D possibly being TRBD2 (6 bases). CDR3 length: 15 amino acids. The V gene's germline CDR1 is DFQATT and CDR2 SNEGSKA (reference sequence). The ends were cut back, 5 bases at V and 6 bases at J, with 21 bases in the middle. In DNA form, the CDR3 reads TGCAGTGCTTCGCCGGAGGACGGACTAATTGATACGCAGTATTTT. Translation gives CSASPEDGLIDTQYF.

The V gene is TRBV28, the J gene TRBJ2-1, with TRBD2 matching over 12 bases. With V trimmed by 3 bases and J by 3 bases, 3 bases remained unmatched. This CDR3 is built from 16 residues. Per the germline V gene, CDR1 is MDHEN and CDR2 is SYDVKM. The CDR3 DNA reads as TGTGCCAGCAGTTTCGGACTAGCGGGGATCTACAATGAGCAGTTCTTC. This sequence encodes CASSFGLAGIYNEQFF. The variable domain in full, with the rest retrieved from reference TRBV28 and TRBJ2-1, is DVKVTQSSRYLVKRTGEKVFLECVQDMDHENMFWYRQDPGLGLRLIYFSYDVKMKEKGDIPEGYSVSREKKERFSLILESASTNQTSMYLCASSFGLAGIYNEQFFGPGTRLTVL.

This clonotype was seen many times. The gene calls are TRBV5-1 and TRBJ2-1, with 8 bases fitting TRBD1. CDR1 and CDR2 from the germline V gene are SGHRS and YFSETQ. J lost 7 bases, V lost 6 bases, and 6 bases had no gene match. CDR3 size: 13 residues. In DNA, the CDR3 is TGCGCCAGCAACGCTCAGGGGGCTAATGAGCAGTTCTTC. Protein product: CASNAQGANEQFF.

CDR3 amino acids: CASSYIGGQPQHF. The CDR3 region has the DNA TGTGCCAGCAGTTACATCGGGGGTCAGCCCCAGCATTTT. V gene TRBV6-2 or TRBV6-3 combines with J gene TRBJ1-5; possible D gene TRBD1, 5 bases. V lost 2 bases and J 6 bases, leaving 8 bases between the germline ends. CDR1 MNHEY and CDR2 SVGEGT come from the germline V gene. The CDR3 totals 13 residues.

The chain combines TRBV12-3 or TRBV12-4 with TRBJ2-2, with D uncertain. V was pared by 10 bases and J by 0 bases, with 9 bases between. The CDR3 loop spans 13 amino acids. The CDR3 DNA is TGTGCCACTCTAGGGACGAACACCGGGGAGCTGTTTTTT. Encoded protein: CATLGTNTGELFF.

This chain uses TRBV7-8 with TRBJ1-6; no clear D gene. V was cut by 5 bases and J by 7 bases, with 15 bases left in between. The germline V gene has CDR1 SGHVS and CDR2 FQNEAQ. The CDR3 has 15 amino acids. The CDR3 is CASSLGPLGNSPLHF. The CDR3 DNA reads TGTGCCAGCAGCCTAGGGCCGCTGGGGAATTCACCCCTCCACTTT.

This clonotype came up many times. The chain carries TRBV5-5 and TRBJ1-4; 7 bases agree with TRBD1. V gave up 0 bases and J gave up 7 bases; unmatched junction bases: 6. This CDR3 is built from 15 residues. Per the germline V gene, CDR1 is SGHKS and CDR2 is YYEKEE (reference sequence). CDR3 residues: CASSLGAGGSEKLFF. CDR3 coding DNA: TGTGCCAGCAGCTTGGGGGCAGGGGGTAGTGAAAAACTGTTTTTT.